These 15 T cell receptor beta chains share one sample of origin, sequenced in a study of control samples from healthy donors and cancer patients (dated by TCRdb to 2019 to 2021). The library was built by means of the immunoSEQ multiplex PCR assay. Not all clones reach the TCRdb copy of this immuneACCESS table, which keeps in-frame sequences only. Checked studies attribute under half of the gap to unresolved V genes and leave the rest unexplained. For this sample the table gives about 85,000 clones, of which 90% were detected only once. Roughly 3.4% of the sample is held by the ten biggest clonotypes. The material sequenced was blood. The receptors were gathered from a woman aged 18-30 years in good health.

V gene TRBV7-9 combines with J gene TRBJ1-1; 7 nucleotides line up with TRBD1. CDR1 is SEHNR, CDR2 FQNEAQ, per germline (reference sequence). V gave up 7 bases and J gave up 1 base; unmatched junction bases: 3. The CDR3 has 13 residues. The CDR3 region is CASTRQGNTEAFF. CDR3 bases: TGTGCCAGCACCAGACAGGGGAACACTGAAGCTTTCTTT.

The chain joins TRBV5-6 to TRBJ1-2, with D perhaps TRBD1 (6 bases). The V and J ends lost 4 bases and 2 bases respectively, with 12 bases between them. CDR3 length equals 14 residues. Germline CDR1 and CDR2: SGHDT and YYEEEE. The CDR3, as DNA: TGTGCCAGCAGCGAGGGGGACAACAACTATGGCTACACCTTC. Encoded protein: CASSEGDNNYGYTF.

The chain has TRBV12-3 or TRBV12-4 and TRBJ1-2; D perhaps matches TRBD1 (5 bases). This CDR3 is built from 11 residues. Trimming removed 6 bases from V and 6 bases from J, with 8 bases in between. CDR3 in DNA: TGTGCCAGCAGCTACAGGCATGGCTACACCTTC. Translated: CASSYRHGYTF.

The chain carries TRBV9 and TRBJ2-3; 7 nucleotides align to TRBD2. V shed 1 base and J 2 bases; nucleotides not matched to a gene: 10. CDR3 length: 17 amino acids. Germline V CDR1 and CDR2: SGDLS, YYNGEE. The CDR3 protein is CASSVWDRDYYTDTQYF. For the CDR3, the DNA is TGTGCCAGCAGCGTATGGGACCGGGACTACTACACAGATACGCAGTATTTT.

V is TRBV6-4 and J is TRBJ2-7, with TRBD1 matching over 8 bases. CDR1 and CDR2 from the germline V gene are MRHNA and SNTAGT. The CDR3 covers 15 residues. The ends lost 0 bases at V and 6 bases at J; junction bases unmatched: 7. The CDR3 nucleotides read TGTGCCAGCAGTGACTCGGCCCAGGGGGCCTCCGAGCAGTACTTC. This gives the protein CASSDSAQGASEQYF.

The chain is built from TRBV3-1 (or the pseudogene TRBV3-2) and TRBJ2-5; D might be TRBD1 or TRBD2, each matching 6 bases. The CDR3 is 17 amino acids. Trimming removed 3 bases at V and 1 base at J, with 18 bases between. CDR1 and CDR2 (germline): LGHDT, YNNKEL (reference sequence). The CDR3 loop reads CASSHRWGASFQETQYF. The DNA of the CDR3 is TGTGCCAGCAGCCACAGATGGGGGGCCTCCTTCCAAGAGACCCAGTACTTC.

V is TRBV25-1 and J is TRBJ1-2; D perhaps matches TRBD1 (5 bases). CDR1 and CDR2 (germline): MGHDK, SYGVNS. This CDR3 comprises 12 residues. With 6 bases removed from V and 4 bases from J, the gap between germline ends came to 9 bases. The DNA for the CDR3 is TGTGCCAGCAGCTCAGGGATCTATGGCTACACCTTC. It specifies CASSSGIYGYTF.

J is TRBJ2-1 and V is TRBV3-1 (or the pseudogene TRBV3-2); 13 bases agree with TRBD2. The length of the CDR3 is 17 residues. Unmatched junction bases numbered 7, after V lost 0 bases and J lost 8 bases. The germline CDR1 and CDR2 sequences are LGHDT and YNNKEL (reference sequence). The CDR3 DNA follows: TGTGCCAGCAGCCAAGAGCTACTAGCGGGGGGGATATATGAGCAGTTCTTC. Residues: CASSQELLAGGIYEQFF.

The chain recombines TRBV5-1 with TRBJ2-3, with 8 bases lining up with TRBD2. The V and J ends lost 2 bases and 2 bases, in that order; junction bases with no gene match: 4. Germline V lookup: CDR1 SGHRS, CDR2 YFSETQ. CDR3 length: 15 residues. CDR3 sequence reads: CASSFSGVTTDTQYF. CDR3 sequence (DNA): TGCGCCAGCAGCTTTAGCGGGGTTACCACAGATACGCAGTATTTT.

The chain couples TRBV9 to TRBJ2-1; 10 bases fit TRBD2. The CDR3 has 15 amino acids. V shed 2 bases and J 7 bases; nucleotides not matched to a gene: 6. Germline values: CDR1 SGDLS, CDR2 YYNGEE. The CDR3 region is CASSVGLAELNEQFF. CDR3 nucleotide sequence: TGTGCCAGCAGCGTTGGACTAGCGGAGCTAAATGAGCAGTTCTTC.

The chain links TRBV19 to TRBJ1-6; 9 nucleotides match TRBD1. Germline V gene data show CDR1 as LNHDA and CDR2 as SQIVND (reference sequence). The CDR3 contains 15 residues. The V gene end was trimmed by 3 bases and the J gene end by 5 bases; junction bases not matched to a gene: 2. In nucleotides, the CDR3 is TGTGCCAGTAGTATCCGGGACAGGGATAATTCACCCCTCCACTTT. Amino acids: CASSIRDRDNSPLHF.

The CDR3 region has the DNA TGCGCCAGCAGCTTGGGACCCCGGGAGCTGTTTTTT. It is translated as CASSLGPRELFF. The chain carries TRBV5-1 and TRBJ2-2, with unresolved D. The germline gives CDR1 SGHRS, CDR2 YFSETQ. V lost 0 bases and J 9 bases, leaving 6 bases between the germline ends. The CDR3 is 12 amino acids.

The CDR3 DNA reads as TGTGCCACCAGCAGAGAGGGAGGGAAAATTAATGAAAAACTGTTTTTT. Its translation is CATSREGGKINEKLFF. The chain uses TRBV15 and TRBJ1-4, with D unresolved. CDR1 is LNHNV and CDR2 is YYDKDF in the germline V gene (reference sequence). V was shortened by 0 bases and J by 4 bases, with 12 bases between the two germline ends. CDR3 length: 16 amino acids.

This clone was seen only once. The chain employs TRBV6-1 and TRBJ2-2; the D is unclear. The ends were cut back, 3 bases at V and 1 base at J, with 3 bases in the middle. The germline V gene encodes CDR1 MNHNS and CDR2 SASEGT. This CDR3 spans 13 amino acids. The CDR3 is CASSEGNTGELFF. CDR3 DNA: TGTGCCAGCAGTGAGGGGAACACCGGGGAGCTGTTTTTT.

The sample holds one count of this clone. V is TRBV2 and J is TRBJ1-2; TRBD1 matches at 8 bases. Germline CDR1 SNHLY, CDR2 FYNNEI. V was pared by 6 bases and J by 5 bases, with 8 bases of the junction left unmatched. This CDR3 contains 14 residues. CDR3 sequence reads: CASRAAGGQYGYTF. The CDR3 DNA sequence: TGTGCCAGCAGGGCGGCAGGGGGCCAGTATGGCTACACCTTC.